This T cell receptor (beta chain) was identified in a study of identical twins (dated by TCRdb to the mid-2010s). Context from the whole study: To test whether fetal clonotypes persist, the study used deep sequencing on TCR alpha and beta repertoires from monozygotic twins, unrelated adults of various ages, and cord blood. To rule out contamination, replicate twin experiments were performed at different times with different library preparation protocols.

This clonotype was seen once. Its antigen target is currently unknown. Base qualities are not recorded, but no much larger clone differs from it by a single base. The library was obtained by 5' RACE. The data were produced on an Illumina HiSeq 2000. Template switching introduced a universal primer binding site; the final cDNA contained a unique molecular identifier, enabling accurate counting of TCR cDNA molecules. Specific primers in the conserved constant-segment region were used to synthesize first-strand cDNA for TCR alpha and beta chains. To control for contamination, every cDNA library was double barcoded, receiving both a SMART-Mk sample barcode and Illumina barcodes. TruSeq adapter sequences along with Illumina sample barcodes were introduced in two successive PCR steps. The Illumina HiSeq platform was used with custom primers to sequence TCR alpha and beta cDNA libraries. The paper's processing steps were these. MiGEC was used to process raw reads and extract unique molecular identifiers, and MiXCR was used to find CDR3 positions. Recombination models were inferred per individual with the repgenHMM and IGoR tools using an EM algorithm. Shared clonotypes were analyzed with the tcR package in R, and sharing was normalized by the product of cloneset sizes. To study raw recombination without the effects of thymic and clonal selection, out-of-frame nonproductive sequences were analyzed. TCRdb redid the processing of the public reads, applying fastp at Q25 and MiXCR, and retained in-frame beta chains. Rows merge per CDR3 protein into single entries with the most common DNA and genes. TCRdb's processing, not the authors' own work, is the source of the V and J calls. The sample contains 430,000 or so distinct CDR3 sequences, 20% to 25% of them found a single time. The ten largest clones add up to over 2.5% of the sample.

Between the V and J ends, shortened by 3 bases and 2 bases respectively, the junction contains 12 bases. The cysteine opens and the phenylalanine closes a CDR3 of 15 amino acids. Kept here is only the CDR3 DNA, which spans 45 bases and is read in frame from base 1. The CDR1 and CDR2 encoded by the germline V gene are SGHRS and YFSETQ. General findings and caveats noted by the study authors: Compared with coincidental sharing between unrelated individuals, out-of-frame TCR alpha sequences shared between twins had an excess of sequences with low generation probability. Abundant cord blood beta clonotypes carried fewer insertions; young adult naive repertoires showed a weaker similar trend, while memory repertoires showed none. In monozygotic twins, recombination models systematically underestimated out-of-frame TCR alpha sharing, but the models matched the sharing seen between unrelated individuals. A weaker excess of twin sharing was found in beta out-of-frame sequences because the signal-to-noise ratio was lowered by fewer shared sequences. Conclusions relied on cross-sectional statistical analysis, since the same donors could not be followed over many years. Invariant T cells such as MAIT and iNKT could partly confound zero-insertion analyses, although diverse VJ usage argued against such confounding for most clonotypes.

All donors were healthy Caucasians. Three pairs of female monozygotic twins, all aged about 18 to 30 years, were included in the twin cohort. CD4+ and CD8+ T cell populations were isolated with positive isolation kits from Invitrogen. These data were also filed under a second study, of T cells expressing NK-cell markers. Per that second paper: In sorted CD3+CD56+NKG2C+, CD3+CD56+NKG2C- and CD3+CD56-NKG2C+ T-cell subsets from eight donors, TCR beta-chain repertoires were profiled. Seven of the eight sequenced donors were HCMV-seropositive and one was HCMV-seronegative. In several experiments an anti-gammadeltaTCR antibody was added to restrict sorting to alphabetaTCR-expressing T cells. In about 6 donors, the dominant CD3+CD56+NKG2C+ clonotypes were found to rank among the top 10 CD8+ clonotypes and to make up about 1.0-7.5% of CD8+ T cells. Those dominant clonotypes were again the most abundant among CD3+CD56-NKG2C+ cells in a few donors, at about 25-65%. It remained unclear whether the expanded NKG2C-expressing T cell clones were specific for HCMV antigens. All eight donors whose samples were sequenced were randomly selected healthy volunteers, three of them men and five women. HCMV serostatus was determined by detecting HCMV-specific IgG in serum with a commercial ELISA kit. MIGEC handled demultiplexing of the reads and grouping by UMI, while MiTCR was used to assemble and quantify clonotypes. Only TCR cDNA sequences supported by at least two reads were kept to exclude erroneous sequences. The tcR package was used for downstream repertoire analysis, with clonotypes matched between fractions based on CDR3 nucleotide sequence plus V segment. VDJmatch was used to annotate antigen specificity against VDJdb, with one amino acid substitution in CDR3 allowed.

Source material: CD4+ T cells sorted from blood. The sequence was obtained from a woman aged 18-30 years in good health. The V and J segments used are TRBV5-1 and TRBJ2-1; TRBD1 is a possible D gene, resting on 6 matching bases. The CDR3 reads as follows: CASSSLQGPYNEQFF. The DNA reads as follows: TGCGCCAGCAGCTCGTTACAGGGCCCCTACAATGAGCAGTTCTTC.